This T cell receptor (beta chain) is drawn from a study of T cells in Graves' hyperthyroidism and ophthalmopathy. Clinicians diagnosed patients from clinical symptoms, serum thyroxine and TRAb, thyroid ultrasound and orbital computed tomography. This blood was taken when hyperthyroidism was first diagnosed, before any ophthalmopathy symptoms existed. This clonotype was counted only a few times. Antigen unknown. Study-wide points: Also found in blood were most expanded thyroid clonotypes above 0.001.

What was amplified from RNA transcripts were TCR beta CDR3 regions. Initially, a first-round RT-PCR of the TCR CDR3 employed the HTBI primer set. TCRdb recomputed calls from the multiplex PCR reads with MiXCR, one row per CDR3 protein. The sample holds some 370,000 distinct CDR3 sequences, about a sixth seen once. Sequenced sample: blood. This receptor was identified in a woman younger than 45 with Graves' hyperthyroidism that later progressed to Graves' ophthalmopathy.

CDR3 nucleotides: TGTGCCAGCAGCCACACAGGGGGGACAGATACGCAGTATTTT. It specifies CASSHTGGTDTQYF. The chain employs TRBV7-6 and TRBJ2-3, with TRBD1 matching over 8 bases. J was trimmed by 3 bases and V by 5 bases; bases with no gene match: 4. CDR1 is SGHVS and CDR2 is FNYEAQ in the germline V gene. The CDR3 sequence is 14 residues long.